This T cell receptor (beta chain) came from a study of blood T cell repertoires in COVID-19. Overall study: Both acute and convalescent COVID-19 samples were obtained from the United States, Italy and Spain.

Original handling: Estimation of nucleated cell counts relied on the amplification of reference gene primers. Data came from immunoSEQ multiplex PCR; TCRdb stores just in-frame clones and leaves some out. V and J calls and clone size are as listed in that table; D and trimming were resolved from the DNA. The table shows about 190,000 clones, with about 81% occurring only once. Germline V CDR1 and CDR2: LGHDT, YNNKEL (reference sequence). V shed 6 bases, J shed 4 bases, and the junction held 8 bases outside the gene matches. The CDR3 extends over 15 amino acids. The participants were between about 18 and 90 years old and came from under 25 US areas. Participants reported their clinical history, and cohort assignment relied on those reports.

The source is a woman in her twenties or thirties who had recovered from COVID-19. The chain links TRBV3-1 (or the pseudogene TRBV3-2) to TRBJ2-1; 8 bases agree with TRBD1. Sequenced sample: PBMCs or T cells enriched from blood (not recorded which). The CDR3 nucleotides read TGTGCCAGCAGTCCCGGGACAGGCACGTACAATGAGCAGTTCTTC. Encoded protein: CASSPGTGTYNEQFF.